There are a few counts of the clone carrying this TCR beta chain. One junction end disagrees with the germline gene, perhaps due to a read error. TRB rearrangements were amplified by multiplex PCR with BIOMED2 TRB-A/B primers. TCRdb passed the multiplex PCR reads through MiXCR, listing each CDR3 protein once. The table lists fewer than 14,000 distinct CDR3 sequences, 30% to 35% of them singletons. Blood genomic DNA input for TRB amplification was about 240-500 ng. The data stem from a study of T and B cells in COVID-19 patients. Germline V gene data show CDR1 as MNHEY and CDR2 as SMNVEV (reference sequence). This CDR3 is 15 amino acids long.

Sequencing input: blood. The sequence was obtained from a human donor with active COVID-19. The chain links TRBV27 to TRBJ1-6; TRBD1 matches at 7 bases. The CDR3 reads CAISDRASYNSPLHF. In nucleotides, the CDR3 is TGTGCCATCAGTGACAGGGCGTCCTATAATTCACCCCTCCACTTT.